This T cell receptor (beta chain) stems from a study of T cells in Graves' hyperthyroidism and ophthalmopathy. Study-level points and caveats: The model foresaw ophthalmopathy a median approximately 6.1 months prior to onset. Classification by a 13 V-J model distinguished ophthalmopathy from stable hyperthyroidism. Among clonotypes expanded in thyroid above 0.001, most were also found in blood.

Per germline, CDR1 LGHDT and CDR2 YNNKEL (reference sequence). This CDR3 region has 15 residues. V shed 3 bases and J shed 1 base, with 13 bases lying between them. This clonotype was picked up many times. Its specificity is not known. TCR beta CDR3 sequences were amplified from RNA transcripts. The HTBI set primed first-round TCR CDR3 RT-PCR. TCRdb reanalysed the multiplex PCR reads using MiXCR and keeps one entry per CDR3 protein. Among fewer than 400,000 distinct CDR3 sequences, roughly an eighth were seen once, and the ten largest hold 25% to 30%. The study based diagnoses on clinical symptoms, serum thyroxine and TRAb, thyroid ultrasound and orbital computed tomography.

The rearrangement links TRBV3-1 to TRBJ2-7, with D possibly being TRBD2 (5 bases). The sequence came from a man aged 50 to 60 with Graves' ophthalmopathy. Sequences were obtained from blood. The chain's CDR3 is CASSQVGLKSYEQYF. The CDR3 nucleotides read TGTGCCAGCAGCCAGGTTGGACTGAAATCCTACGAGCAGTACTTC.